These 15 T cell receptor beta chains originate from one sample sequenced in a study of PD-1 blockade in classical Hodgkin lymphoma. Time point defined: cycle 4 day 1 (C4D1), after 6 weeks of nivolumab. In every patient, relapse followed autologous stem cell transplantation, while exposure to brentuximab vedotin differed. TCRdb's table, derived via immunoSEQ multiplex PCR, lists solely in-frame clones and lacks some. The sample includes some 16,000 clones, 83% of them seen just once. The sample in question was peripheral blood mononuclear cells (PBMCs), obtained before the fourth cycle of nivolumab. These receptors were obtained from a human donor with classical Hodgkin lymphoma.

The chain carries TRBV7-9 and TRBJ1-6, with 8 positions matching TRBD1. The CDR3 extends over 17 amino acids. The junction had 11 bases not matched to a gene; V was cut back by 3 bases and J by 7 bases. Germline CDR1 reads SEHNR; CDR2 reads FQNEAQ (reference sequence). The DNA of the CDR3 is TGTGCCAGCAGCTTGGGACAGGCCCGGGGGGGAAATTCACCCCTCCACTTT. This sequence encodes CASSLGQARGGNSPLHF.

This sequence joins TRBV5-1 and TRBJ2-3; the D gene is possibly TRBD1 (6 bases). Germline V gene lookup returns CDR1 SGHRS and CDR2 YFSETQ. The CDR3 consists of 15 residues. The ends were cut back, 0 bases at V and 4 bases at J, with 12 bases in the middle. CDR3 coding DNA: TGCGCCAGCAGCTTGGAAGGCAAGGGGGCAGATACGCAGTATTTT. Translating gives CASSLEGKGADTQYF.

V and J are TRBV5-4 and TRBJ2-4, with 7 bases that match TRBD2. The CDR3 spans 14 residues. The V gene end was trimmed by 0 bases and the J gene end by 8 bases; junction bases not matched to a gene: 5. Germline assignment: CDR1 SGHNT and CDR2 YYREEE (reference sequence). The CDR3 protein is CASSLGEGSDIQYF. The DNA for the CDR3 is TGTGCCAGCAGCTTGGGGGAGGGATCGGACATTCAGTACTTC.

This clone appeared a single time. The V gene is TRBV7-2, the J gene TRBJ1-1, with D perhaps TRBD1 (5 bases). This CDR3 region has 14 residues. V shed 6 bases and J shed 0 bases, with 11 bases lying between them. Germline CDR1 reads SGHTA; CDR2 reads FQGNSA. DNA for the CDR3: TGTGCCAGCAGTCTGGGGGGGGTGAACACTGAAGCTTTCTTT. It yields the protein CASSLGGVNTEAFF.

Comment on this clone: One end of the junction does not line up with germline, which may come from a read error. V and J are TRBV7-7 and TRBJ2-5; D call uncertain. The CDR3 loop spans 13 amino acids. Per the germline V gene, CDR1 is SSHAT and CDR2 is FNYEAQ (reference sequence). CDR3 coding DNA: TGTGCTAGCAGCTTAGGGTCCGGGGAGACCCAGTACTTC. Encoded protein: CASSLGSGETQYF.

The J gene is TRBJ2-5, the V gene TRBV9; D not resolved. The CDR3 extends over 14 amino acids. The germline gives CDR1 SGDLS, CDR2 YYNGEE. V lost 1 base to trimming and J lost 1 base, with 8 bases between them. CDR3 region: CASSVSGFQETQYF. The CDR3 DNA is TGTGCCAGCAGCGTATCCGGGTTCCAAGAGACCCAGTACTTC.

V usage is TRBV19 and J usage is TRBJ2-7, with D uncertain. Trimming cost V 5 bases and J 2 bases, with 10 bases left between them. Per the germline V gene, CDR1 is LNHDA and CDR2 is SQIVND (reference sequence). The CDR3 contains 13 residues. CDR3 nucleotide sequence: TGTGCCAGTAGTCCGACTGTAGCCTACGAGCAGTACTTC. Its translation: CASSPTVAYEQYF. Variable domain in full (rest from reference TRBV19 and TRBJ2-7): DGGITQSPKYLFRKEGQNVTLSCEQNLNHDAMYWYRQDPGQGLRLIYYSQIVNDFQKGDIAEGYSVSREKKESFPLTVTSAQKNPTAFYLCASSPTVAYEQYFGPGTRLTVT.

V is TRBV6-1 and J is TRBJ1-2; 9 bases agree with TRBD1. CDR1 is MNHNS and CDR2 is SASEGT in the germline V gene. V lost 4 bases, J lost 6 bases, and 3 bases stayed unmatched. The CDR3 contains 13 residues. CDR3 in amino acids: CASSGTGGDGYTF. CDR3 in DNA: TGTGCCAGCAGTGGCACAGGGGGCGATGGCTACACCTTC.

V is TRBV5-1 and J is TRBJ2-2; perhaps TRBD1 as D (5 bases). The CDR3 sequence is 14 residues long. Germline V gene lookup returns CDR1 SGHRS and CDR2 YFSETQ. Between the trimmed V and J ends, which lost 4 bases and 7 bases, there was a span of 14 bases. The CDR3 sequence is CASSPSSGNGELFF. The CDR3 DNA reads TGCGCCAGCAGCCCCTCTTCAGGGAACGGGGAGCTGTTTTTT.

The chain carries TRBV29-1 and TRBJ1-2, with D perhaps matching TRBD1 (6 bases). This CDR3 has 11 amino acids. Germline loops: CDR1 SQVTM, CDR2 ANQGSEA. Deletions cut 6 bases from V and 7 bases from J, with 12 bases between. CDR3 sequence reads: CSVPQGSGYTF. In DNA form, the CDR3 reads TGCAGCGTACCACAGGGTAGTGGCTACACCTTC.

The genes are TRBV11-1 and TRBJ2-3, with D hard to call. Germline lookup yields CDR1 SGHAT and CDR2 FQDESV (reference sequence). This CDR3 spans 15 amino acids. Trimming left V 6 bases short and J 6 bases short, with 19 bases between. The CDR3 protein is CASSSTPPGPDTQYF. As DNA, the CDR3 is TGTGCCAGCAGTTCCACCCCCCCAGGACCGGATACGCAGTATTTT.

The chain carries TRBV6-5 and TRBJ1-2, with 7 positions matching TRBD1. This CDR3 is 14 amino acids long. Germline CDR1 and CDR2: MNHEY and SVGAGI. V lost 10 bases to trimming and J lost 6 bases; unmatched junction nucleotides: 14. CDR3 residues: CATYRTGETNGYTF. CDR3 bases: TGTGCCACCTACAGGACAGGCGAGACCAATGGCTACACCTTC.

The chain employs TRBV10-3 and TRBJ2-3, with 14 nucleotides matching TRBD2. CDR1 is ENHRY and CDR2 is SYGVKD in the germline V gene. The V and J ends lost 4 bases and 2 bases, in that order; junction bases with no gene match: 5. The CDR3 is made up of 17 amino acids. The CDR3 nucleotides read TGTGCCATCAGTGGGGGACTAGCGGGGGTTGACACAGATACGCAGTATTTT. As protein: CAISGGLAGVDTDTQYF.

With regard to this clone: The same CDR3 also results from other DNA sequences found in this sample. The J gene is TRBJ2-1, the V gene TRBV5-1, with 8 nucleotides matching TRBD2. This CDR3 comprises 15 residues. Per germline, CDR1 SGHRS and CDR2 YFSETQ. V was pared by 0 bases and J by 5 bases, with 4 bases of the junction left unmatched. The CDR3 nucleotides are TGCGCCAGCAGCTTGGTTACTAGCGGAAACAATGAGCAGTTCTTC. Protein sequence: CASSLVTSGNNEQFF.

The chain has TRBV6-5 and TRBJ1-1; 7 positions agree with TRBD1. V lost 1 base and J lost 11; bases outside the gene matches: 7. The CDR3 runs to 13 residues. Per the germline V gene, CDR1 is MNHEY and CDR2 is SVGAGI. The CDR3 spells CASSYFEGGEAFF. The DNA of the CDR3 is TGTGCCAGCAGTTACTTTGAAGGGGGCGAGGCTTTCTTT.